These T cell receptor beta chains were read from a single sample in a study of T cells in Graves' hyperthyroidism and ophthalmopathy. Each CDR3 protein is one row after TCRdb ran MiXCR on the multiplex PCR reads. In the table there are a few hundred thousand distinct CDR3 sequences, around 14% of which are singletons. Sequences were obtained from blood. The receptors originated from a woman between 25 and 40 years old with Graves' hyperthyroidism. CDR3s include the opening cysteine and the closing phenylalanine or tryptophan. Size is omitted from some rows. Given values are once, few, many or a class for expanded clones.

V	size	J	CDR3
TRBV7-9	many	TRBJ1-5	CASSLDPSLGEPQHF
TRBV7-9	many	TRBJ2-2	CASSLALRGITGELFF
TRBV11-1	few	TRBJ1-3	CASSLPGASGNTIYF
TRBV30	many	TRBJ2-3	CAWGGQAEQYF
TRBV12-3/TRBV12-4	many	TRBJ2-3	CASSIRGRDTQYF
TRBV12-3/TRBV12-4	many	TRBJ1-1	CASSFLLVDTEAFF
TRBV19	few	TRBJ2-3	CASRKQGSTDTQYF
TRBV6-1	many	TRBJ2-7	CASRPGHMNEQYF
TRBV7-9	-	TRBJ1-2	CASSLGQGENYGYTF
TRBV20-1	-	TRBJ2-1	CSAREAGLGMYNEQFF